The clone carrying this T cell receptor (beta chain) was detected a few times. Its antigen is not identified. The sample originates from a study of cytomegalovirus exposure and HLA in healthy donors. Looking at the study overall: Earlier work reported 117 million unique TCR beta sequences from 150 million to 200 million T cells. Study-wide points: The study flagged about 150 TCR beta chains as cytomegalovirus-associated. Sequences of the TCR beta chain were said to predict the HLA-A and HLA-B alleles of most subjects accurately. In a later analysis, a missense DCLRE1C variant was linked to TCR beta V- and J-gene trimming.

V trimming: 3 bases; J trimming: 3 bases; junction bases outside the gene matches: 7. Germline V lookup: CDR1 SGDLS, CDR2 YYNGEE. CDR3 length: 16 amino acids. The PCR ran on 60 Vbeta and 13 Jbeta primers. Only in-frame clones appear in the TCRdb table, and some are missing; sequencing was by immunoSEQ multiplex PCR. The sample has about 120,000 clones, about 73% seen once. The sequence was obtained from a woman aged 40-49 years in good health and CMV-seronegative. The sample was PBMCs. The V call is TRBV9, the J call TRBJ2-2; TRBD1 aligns across 8 bases. As DNA, the CDR3 is TGTGCCAGCAGCGCTCCCTTGGGACAGGACACCGGGGAGCTGTTTTTT. As protein: CASSAPLGQDTGELFF.